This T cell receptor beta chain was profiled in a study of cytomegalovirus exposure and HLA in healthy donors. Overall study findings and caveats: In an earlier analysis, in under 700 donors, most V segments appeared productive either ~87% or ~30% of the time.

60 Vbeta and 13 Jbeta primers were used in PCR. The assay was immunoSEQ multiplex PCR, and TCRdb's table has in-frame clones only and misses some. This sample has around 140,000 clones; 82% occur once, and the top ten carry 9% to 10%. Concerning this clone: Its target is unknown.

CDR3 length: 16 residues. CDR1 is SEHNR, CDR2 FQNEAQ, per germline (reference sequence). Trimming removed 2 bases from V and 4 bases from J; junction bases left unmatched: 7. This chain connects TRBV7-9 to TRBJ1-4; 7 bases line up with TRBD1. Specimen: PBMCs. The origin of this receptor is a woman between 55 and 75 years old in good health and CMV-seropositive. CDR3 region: CASSLRAGGNNEKLFF. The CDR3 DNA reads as TGTGCCAGCAGCTTAAGGGCAGGGGGAAATAATGAAAAACTGTTTTTT.